This record looks at one TCR beta chain sequence and its context. Its antigen is currently unknown. TCRdb's table, derived via immunoSEQ multiplex PCR, lists solely in-frame clones and lacks some. The sample has about 82,000 clones, roughly 85% seen once. This sample was included in a study of a mutant IDH1 vaccine in newly diagnosed glioma. Overall study: Patients were started on vaccination 4-6 weeks after radiotherapy alone, or with temozolomide cycles.

Trimming stripped 5 bases from V and 2 bases from J, with 16 bases between. Germline CDR1 SGHDN, CDR2 FVKESK. The CDR3 consists of 16 residues. As to time point: week 23, last vaccination. Vaccine doses each comprised 300 ug of mutant IDH1 20-mer peptide, with topical imiquimod. Findings and caveats of the study: The vaccine induced immune responses, and these occurred in roughly 95% of patients.

The chain combines TRBV14 with TRBJ2-1; D is undetermined. Source: PBMCs, taken from a glioma patient whose treatment included an IDH1 peptide vaccine. This clonotype originated in a man aged 25 to 45 with glioma. Some clones in this sample may be carry-over from other donors' samples. CDR3 DNA: TGTGCCAGCAGCAGATTGGGTGGTTCGACCTACAATGAGCAGTTCTTC. Translation: CASSRLGGSTYNEQFF. The complete variable domain, with remaining parts taken from reference TRBV14 and TRBJ2-1, reads EAGVTQFPSHSVIEKGQTVTLRCDPISGHDNLYWYRRVMGKEIKFLLHFVKESKQDESGMPNNRFLAERTGGTYSTLKVQPAELEDSGVYFCASSRLGGSTYNEQFFGPGTRLTVL.